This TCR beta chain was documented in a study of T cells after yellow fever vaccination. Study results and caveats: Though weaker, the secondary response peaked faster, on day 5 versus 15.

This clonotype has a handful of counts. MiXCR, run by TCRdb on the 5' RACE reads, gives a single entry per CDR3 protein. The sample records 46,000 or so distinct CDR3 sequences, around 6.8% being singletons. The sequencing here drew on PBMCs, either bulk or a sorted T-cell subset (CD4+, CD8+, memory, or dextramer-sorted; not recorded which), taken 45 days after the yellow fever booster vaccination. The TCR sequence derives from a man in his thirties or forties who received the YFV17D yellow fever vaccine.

The CDR3: CSVGVLTDYGYTF. In nucleotides, the CDR3 is TGCAGCGTTGGGGTATTAACAGACTATGGCTACACCTTC. This sequence joins TRBV29-1 and TRBJ1-2; D gene ambiguous. The CDR3 runs to 13 residues. Germline V CDR1 and CDR2: SQVTM, ANQGSEA. V was pared by 4 bases and J by 3 bases, with 12 bases between.